A selection of T cell receptor beta chains follows, all from one sample in a study of shared clonotypes between healthy human individuals. The method was immunoSEQ multiplex PCR; TCRdb's version includes in-frame clones alone and lacks a portion of them. Of about 2 million clones in the sample, 85% to 95% were seen once. The sample taken for sequencing was naive CD4+ T cells sorted from blood. The receptor source for this set is a man between 18 and 29 years old in good health. The CDR3 runs from the conserved cysteine through the conserved F or W. D genes are given only for firm matches. Clone size is given for some rows only: seen once, a few or many times, or a class if the clone is expanded.

j_call: TRBJ1-4; clone_size: -; v_call: TRBV30; d_call: -; cdr3_nt: TGTGCCTGGGATCGCGGGGGCGAAAAACTGTTTTTT; cdr3_aa: CAWDRGGEKLFF
j_call: TRBJ1-6; clone_size: few; v_call: TRBV5-5; d_call: -; cdr3_nt: TGTGCCAGCAGCTTGTCAGGGGAGAGGAATTCACCCCTCCACTTT; cdr3_aa: CASSLSGERNSPLHF
j_call: TRBJ1-2; clone_size: -; v_call: TRBV30; d_call: -; cdr3_nt: TGTGCCTGGAGTGTCCTGGCTGCGAACTATGGCTACACCTTC; cdr3_aa: CAWSVLAANYGYTF
j_call: TRBJ2-7; clone_size: -; v_call: TRBV5-6; d_call: -; cdr3_nt: TGTGCCAGCAGCCCGAAACCGCCTCTTTACCACGAGCAGTACTTC; cdr3_aa: CASSPKPPLYHEQYF
j_call: TRBJ1-6; clone_size: -; v_call: TRBV18; d_call: -; cdr3_nt: TGTGCCAGCTCACCAAGGACACTGGCGGATAATTCACCCCTCCACTTT; cdr3_aa: CASSPRTLADNSPLHF
j_call: TRBJ1-5; clone_size: once; v_call: TRBV7-2; d_call: -; cdr3_nt: TGTGCCAGCAGCCATGAAGCGTATAGCAATCAGCCCCAGCATTTT; cdr3_aa: CASSHEAYSNQPQHF
j_call: TRBJ1-5; clone_size: -; v_call: TRBV19; d_call: -; cdr3_nt: TGTGCCAGTAGTATAGGAGGTGGGGGACGGGGTCAGCCCCAGCATTTT; cdr3_aa: CASSIGGGGRGQPQHF
j_call: TRBJ2-7; clone_size: -; v_call: TRBV7-2; d_call: -; cdr3_nt: TGTGCCAGCAGCCTCCGGGCCTCCTACGAGCAGTACTTC; cdr3_aa: CASSLRASYEQYF
j_call: TRBJ2-7; clone_size: -; v_call: TRBV7-2; d_call: -; cdr3_nt: TGTGCCAGCAGCTCATCGGGTAGCTACGAGCAGTACTTC; cdr3_aa: CASSSSGSYEQYF
j_call: TRBJ1-6; clone_size: -; v_call: TRBV30; d_call: -; cdr3_nt: TGTGCCTGGAGCCCAGGGGAGGGGCTCCACTTT; cdr3_aa: CAWSPGEGLHF
j_call: TRBJ1-1; clone_size: -; v_call: TRBV11-2; d_call: -; cdr3_nt: TGCGCCAGCAGCCAAGTTGGCGGGAACACTGAAGCTTTCTTT; cdr3_aa: CASSQVGGNTEAFF
j_call: TRBJ1-5; clone_size: -; v_call: TRBV28; d_call: -; cdr3_nt: TGTGCCAGCATCGGCTACCTACAAGGGCCCCAGCATTTT; cdr3_aa: CASIGYLQGPQHF
j_call: TRBJ2-3; clone_size: -; v_call: TRBV10-3; d_call: TRBD2; cdr3_nt: TGTGCCATCAGTGAAACGACTAGCGGGAGGGCCCGAGGAGATACGCAGTATTTT; cdr3_aa: CAISETTSGRARGDTQYF
j_call: TRBJ2-4; clone_size: -; v_call: TRBV11-2; d_call: -; cdr3_nt: TGTGCCAGCAGCTTAGATCTAACAGGGAGGGACGAAAACATTCAGTACTTC; cdr3_aa: CASSLDLTGRDENIQYF
j_call: TRBJ1-2; clone_size: once; v_call: TRBV25-1; d_call: -; cdr3_nt: TGTGCCAGCAGTGAATCCCAATATGGCTACACCTTC; cdr3_aa: CASSESQYGYTF
j_call: TRBJ2-1; clone_size: -; v_call: TRBV6-1; d_call: -; cdr3_nt: TGTGCCAGCAAGGCGGCACGCTCCTACAATGAGCAGTTCTTC; cdr3_aa: CASKAARSYNEQFF
j_call: TRBJ1-5; clone_size: -; v_call: TRBV6-1; d_call: -; cdr3_nt: TGTGCCAGCAGTGAAGTAGGTGGGGCGAGCAATCAGCCCCAGCATTTT; cdr3_aa: CASSEVGGASNQPQHF
j_call: TRBJ1-3; clone_size: -; v_call: TRBV15; d_call: -; cdr3_nt: TGTGCCACCAGCAGAGATTTGGGGGGGACCGGAAACACCATATATTTT; cdr3_aa: CATSRDLGGTGNTIYF
j_call: TRBJ2-3; clone_size: once; v_call: TRBV10-3; d_call: -; cdr3_nt: TGTGCCATCAGTGAAGGCCAGAACACAGATACGCAGTATTTT; cdr3_aa: CAISEGQNTDTQYF
j_call: TRBJ2-3; clone_size: -; v_call: TRBV7-2; d_call: -; cdr3_nt: TGTGCCAGCAGCTTAGTTTCGCGTCTCTCCACAGATACGCAGTATTTT; cdr3_aa: CASSLVSRLSTDTQYF
j_call: TRBJ2-3; clone_size: -; v_call: TRBV19; d_call: -; cdr3_nt: TGTGCCAGTAGACTGGACCGCACAGATACGCAGTATTTT; cdr3_aa: CASRLDRTDTQYF
j_call: TRBJ1-1; clone_size: -; v_call: TRBV5-1; d_call: -; cdr3_nt: TGCGCCAGCAGCTTACCTGGACACACCGAAGCTTTCTTT; cdr3_aa: CASSLPGHTEAFF
j_call: TRBJ2-3; clone_size: -; v_call: TRBV11-2; d_call: -; cdr3_nt: TGTGCCAGCAGTCGATGGAGTTCTAGCACAGATACGCAGTATTTT; cdr3_aa: CASSRWSSSTDTQYF